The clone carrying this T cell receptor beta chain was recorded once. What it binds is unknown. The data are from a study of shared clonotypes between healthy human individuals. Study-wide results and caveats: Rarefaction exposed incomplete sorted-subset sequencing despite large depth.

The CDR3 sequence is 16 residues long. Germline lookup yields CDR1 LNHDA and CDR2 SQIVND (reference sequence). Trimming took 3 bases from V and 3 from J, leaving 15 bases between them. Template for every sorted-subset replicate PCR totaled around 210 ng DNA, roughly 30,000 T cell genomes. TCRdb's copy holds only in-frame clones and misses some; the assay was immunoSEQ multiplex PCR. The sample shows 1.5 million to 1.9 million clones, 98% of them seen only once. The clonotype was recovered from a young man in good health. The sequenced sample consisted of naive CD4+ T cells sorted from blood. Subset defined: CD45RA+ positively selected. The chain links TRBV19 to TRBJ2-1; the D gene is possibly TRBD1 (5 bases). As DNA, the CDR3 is TGTGCCAGTAGTATTGGCAGGGTGCCTTTCTACAATGAGCAGTTCTTC. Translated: CASSIGRVPFYNEQFF.